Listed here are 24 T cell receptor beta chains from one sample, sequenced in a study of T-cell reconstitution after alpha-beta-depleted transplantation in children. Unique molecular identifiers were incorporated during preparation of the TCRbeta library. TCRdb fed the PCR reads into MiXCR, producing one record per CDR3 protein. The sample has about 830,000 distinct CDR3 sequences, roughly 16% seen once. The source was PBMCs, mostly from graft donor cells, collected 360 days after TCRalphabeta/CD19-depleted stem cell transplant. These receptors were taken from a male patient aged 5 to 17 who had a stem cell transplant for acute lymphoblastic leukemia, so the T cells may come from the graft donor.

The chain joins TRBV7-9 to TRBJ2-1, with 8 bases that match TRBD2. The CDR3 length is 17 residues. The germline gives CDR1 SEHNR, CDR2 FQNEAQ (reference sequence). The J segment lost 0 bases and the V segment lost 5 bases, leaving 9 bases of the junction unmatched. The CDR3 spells CASSPRTSTFSYNEQFF. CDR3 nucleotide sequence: TGTGCCAGCAGCCCGCGGACTAGCACGTTCTCCTACAATGAGCAGTTCTTC.

DNA of the CDR3: TGTGCCAGCGGGAGGGCCTGGAACGAGCAGTACTTC. It translates to CASGRAWNEQYF. V is TRBV9 and J is TRBJ2-7, with TRBD2 identical over 7 bases. The CDR3 consists of 12 residues. J lost 5 bases, V lost 7 bases, and 6 bases had no gene match. The germline gives CDR1 SGDLS, CDR2 YYNGEE.

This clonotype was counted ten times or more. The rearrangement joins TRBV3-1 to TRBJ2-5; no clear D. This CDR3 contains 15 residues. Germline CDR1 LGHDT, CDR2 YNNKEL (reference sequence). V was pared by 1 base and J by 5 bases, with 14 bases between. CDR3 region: CASSQGFGATETQYF. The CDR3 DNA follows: TGTGCCAGCAGCCAAGGGTTCGGCGCTACGGAGACCCAGTACTTC.

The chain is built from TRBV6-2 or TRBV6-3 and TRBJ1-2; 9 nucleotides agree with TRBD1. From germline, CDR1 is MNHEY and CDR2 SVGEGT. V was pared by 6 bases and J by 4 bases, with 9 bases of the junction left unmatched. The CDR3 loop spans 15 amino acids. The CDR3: CASSHNRGRGYGYTF. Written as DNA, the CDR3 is TGTGCCAGCAGCCACAACAGGGGGCGAGGCTATGGCTACACCTTC.

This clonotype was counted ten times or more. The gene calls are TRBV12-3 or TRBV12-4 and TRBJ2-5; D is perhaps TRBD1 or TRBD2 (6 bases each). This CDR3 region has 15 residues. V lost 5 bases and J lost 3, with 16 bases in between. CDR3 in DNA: TGTGCCAGCAGTCCCCGGAGGGGGGTTAAAGAGACCCAGTACTTC. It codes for CASSPRRGVKETQYF.

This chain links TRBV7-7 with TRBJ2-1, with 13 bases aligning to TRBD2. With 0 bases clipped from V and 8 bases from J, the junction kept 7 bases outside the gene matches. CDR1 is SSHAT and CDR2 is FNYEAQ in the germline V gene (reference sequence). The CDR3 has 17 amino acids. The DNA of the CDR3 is TGTGCCAGCAGCTTAGCCCTCGGACTAGCGGGAGTATATGAGCAGTTCTTC. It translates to CASSLALGLAGVYEQFF.

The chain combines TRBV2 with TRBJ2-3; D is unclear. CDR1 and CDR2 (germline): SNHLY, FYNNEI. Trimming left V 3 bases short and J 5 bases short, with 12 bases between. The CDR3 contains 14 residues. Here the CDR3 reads CASSEAFPGDTQYF. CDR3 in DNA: TGTGCCAGCAGTGAGGCGTTCCCGGGAGATACGCAGTATTTT.

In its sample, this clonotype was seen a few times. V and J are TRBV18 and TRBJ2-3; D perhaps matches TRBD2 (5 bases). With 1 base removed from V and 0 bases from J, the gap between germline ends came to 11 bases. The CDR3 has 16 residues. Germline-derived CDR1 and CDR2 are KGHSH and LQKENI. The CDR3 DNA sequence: TGTGCCAGCTCACCACGGACGGGAACTAGCACAGATACGCAGTATTTT. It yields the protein CASSPRTGTSTDTQYF.

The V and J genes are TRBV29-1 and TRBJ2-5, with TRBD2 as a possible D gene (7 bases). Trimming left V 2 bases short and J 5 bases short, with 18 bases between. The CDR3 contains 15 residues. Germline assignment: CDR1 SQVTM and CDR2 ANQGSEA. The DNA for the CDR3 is TGCAGCGTTGAATCACAGGACAGCGGGACGGAGACCCAGTACTTC. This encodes CSVESQDSGTETQYF.

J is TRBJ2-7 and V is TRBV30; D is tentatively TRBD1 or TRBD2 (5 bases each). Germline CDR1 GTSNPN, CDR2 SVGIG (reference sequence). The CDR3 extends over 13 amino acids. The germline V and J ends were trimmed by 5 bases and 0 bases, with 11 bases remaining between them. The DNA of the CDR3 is TGTGCCTGGGGGTGGGACGCCTCCTACGAGCAGTACTTC. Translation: CAWGWDASYEQYF.

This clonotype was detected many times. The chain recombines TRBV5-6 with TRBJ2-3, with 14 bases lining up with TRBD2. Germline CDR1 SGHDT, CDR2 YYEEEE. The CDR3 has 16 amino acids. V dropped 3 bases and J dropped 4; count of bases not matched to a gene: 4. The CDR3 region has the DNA TGTGCCAGCAGCTGGAGGACTAGCGGGAGGTCAGATACGCAGTATTTT. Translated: CASSWRTSGRSDTQYF.

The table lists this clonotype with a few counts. In DNA, the CDR3 is TGTGCCAGCAGCGTTAGAGAGGGCACAGATACGCAGTATTTT. Residues: CASSVREGTDTQYF. This chain uses TRBV14 with TRBJ2-3; no clear D gene. From germline, CDR1 is SGHDN and CDR2 FVKESK. V was clipped by 5 bases and J by 1 base, with 10 bases between them. The CDR3 is made up of 14 amino acids.

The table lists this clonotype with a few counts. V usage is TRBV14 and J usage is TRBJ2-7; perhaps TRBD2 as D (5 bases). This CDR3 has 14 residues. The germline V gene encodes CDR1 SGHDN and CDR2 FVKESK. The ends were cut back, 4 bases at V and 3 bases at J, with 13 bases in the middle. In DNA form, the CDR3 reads TGTGCCAGCAGCCGAGCCCATGGACTCTACGAGCAGTACTTC. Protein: CASSRAHGLYEQYF.

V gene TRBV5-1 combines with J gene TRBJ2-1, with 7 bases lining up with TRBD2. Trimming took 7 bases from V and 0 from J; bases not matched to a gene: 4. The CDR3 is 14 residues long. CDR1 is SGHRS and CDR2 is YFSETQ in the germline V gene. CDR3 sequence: CASFGGSSYNEQFF. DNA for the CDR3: TGCGCCAGCTTTGGCGGGAGCTCCTACAATGAGCAGTTCTTC.

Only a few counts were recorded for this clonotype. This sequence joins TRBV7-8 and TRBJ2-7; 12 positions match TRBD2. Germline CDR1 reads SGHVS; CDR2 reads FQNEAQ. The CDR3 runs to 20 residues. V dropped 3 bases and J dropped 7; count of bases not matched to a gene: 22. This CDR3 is CASSFPVRGTTSGRIREQYF. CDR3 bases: TGTGCCAGCAGCTTTCCCGTCCGGGGAACGACTAGCGGGAGAATTCGGGAGCAGTACTTC.

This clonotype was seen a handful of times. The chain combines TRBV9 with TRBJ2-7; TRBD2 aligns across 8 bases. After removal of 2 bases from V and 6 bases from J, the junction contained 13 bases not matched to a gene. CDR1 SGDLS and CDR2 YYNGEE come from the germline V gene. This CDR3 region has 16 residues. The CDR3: CASSVRPLAGPLEQYF. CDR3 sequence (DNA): TGTGCCAGCAGCGTCCGTCCATTAGCGGGGCCGCTCGAGCAGTACTTC. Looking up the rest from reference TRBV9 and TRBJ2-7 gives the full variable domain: DSGVTQTPKHLITATGQRVTLRCSPRSGDLSVYWYQQSLDQGLQFLIQYYNGEERAKGNILERFSAQQFPDLHSELNLSSLELGDSALYFCASSVRPLAGPLEQYFGPGTRLTVT.

DNA for the CDR3: TGCAGCGCCCGAGGTTCCGGGACAGCGAAACTGTTTTTT. Amino acids: CSARGSGTAKLFF. This rearrangement joins TRBV29-1 to TRBJ1-4, with 7 bases lining up with TRBD1. CDR3 length: 13 residues. Germline CDR1 and CDR2: SQVTM and ANQGSEA. With 7 bases clipped from V and 11 bases from J, the junction kept 13 bases outside the gene matches.

Written as DNA, the CDR3 is TGTGCCACCACTCAAAGCTCCTATAATTCACCCCTCCACTTT. Translation gives CATTQSSYNSPLHF. The J gene is TRBJ1-6, the V gene TRBV10-3; D is unresolved. Germline V CDR1 and CDR2: ENHRY, SYGVKD. The CDR3 is made up of 14 amino acids. The V and J ends lost 10 bases and 0 bases respectively, with 10 bases between them.

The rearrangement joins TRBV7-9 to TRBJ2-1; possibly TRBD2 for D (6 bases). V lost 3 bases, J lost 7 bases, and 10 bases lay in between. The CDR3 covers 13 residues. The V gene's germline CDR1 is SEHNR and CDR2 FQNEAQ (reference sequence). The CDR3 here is CASSFRDFNEQFF. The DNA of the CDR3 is TGTGCCAGCAGCTTTCGGGACTTTAATGAGCAGTTCTTC.

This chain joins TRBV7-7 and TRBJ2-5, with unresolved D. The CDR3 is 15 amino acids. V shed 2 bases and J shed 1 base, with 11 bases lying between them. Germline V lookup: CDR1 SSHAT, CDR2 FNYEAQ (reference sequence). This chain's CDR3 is CASSLSGRFQETQYF. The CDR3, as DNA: TGTGCCAGCAGCTTAAGTGGACGGTTCCAAGAGACCCAGTACTTC.

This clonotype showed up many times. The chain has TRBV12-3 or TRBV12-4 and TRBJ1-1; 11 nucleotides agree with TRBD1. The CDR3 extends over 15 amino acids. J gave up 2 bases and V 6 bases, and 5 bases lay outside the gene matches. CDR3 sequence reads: CASSPGTGGNTEAFF. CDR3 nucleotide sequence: TGTGCCAGCAGCCCGGGGACAGGGGGAAACACTGAAGCTTTCTTT.

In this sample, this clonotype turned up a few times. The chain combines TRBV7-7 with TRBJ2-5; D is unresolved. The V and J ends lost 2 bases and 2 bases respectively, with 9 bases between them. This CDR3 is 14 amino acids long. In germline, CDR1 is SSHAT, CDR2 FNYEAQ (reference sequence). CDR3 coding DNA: TGTGCCAGCAGCTTACGTGGGATGCAAGAGACCCAGTACTTC. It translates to CASSLRGMQETQYF.

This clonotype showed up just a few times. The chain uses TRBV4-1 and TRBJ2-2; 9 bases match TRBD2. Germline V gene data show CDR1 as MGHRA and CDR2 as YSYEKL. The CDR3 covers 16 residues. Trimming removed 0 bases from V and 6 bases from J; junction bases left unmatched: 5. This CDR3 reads CASSQDELAGSGELFF. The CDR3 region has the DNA TGCGCCAGCAGCCAAGACGAGCTAGCGGGATCCGGGGAGCTGTTTTTT.

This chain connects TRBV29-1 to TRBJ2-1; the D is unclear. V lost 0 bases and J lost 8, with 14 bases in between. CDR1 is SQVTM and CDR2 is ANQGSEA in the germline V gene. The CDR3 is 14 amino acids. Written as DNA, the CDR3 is TGCAGCGTTGAAGATGACCGGCCTCAGGATGAGCAGTTCTTC. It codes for CSVEDDRPQDEQFF.